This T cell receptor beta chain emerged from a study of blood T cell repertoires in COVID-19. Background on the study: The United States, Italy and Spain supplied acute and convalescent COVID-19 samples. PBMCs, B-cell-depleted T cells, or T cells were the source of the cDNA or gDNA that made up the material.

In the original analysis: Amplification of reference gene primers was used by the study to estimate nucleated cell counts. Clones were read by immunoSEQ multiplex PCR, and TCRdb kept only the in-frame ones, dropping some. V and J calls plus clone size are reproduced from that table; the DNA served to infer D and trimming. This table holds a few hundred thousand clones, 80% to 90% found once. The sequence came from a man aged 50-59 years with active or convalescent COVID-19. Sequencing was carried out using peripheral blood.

As DNA, the CDR3 is TGTGCCAGCAGCCCTGACAGGGGGACTGAAGCTTTCTTT. The encoded protein is CASSPDRGTEAFF. V usage is TRBV11-2 and J usage is TRBJ1-1, with 9 bases fitting TRBD1. This CDR3 has 13 amino acids. Germline trimming cut 5 bases from V and 5 bases from J; bases unmatched to any gene: 3. Germline loops: CDR1 SGHAT, CDR2 FQNNGV.